Listed below are T cell receptor beta chains from one sample, sequenced in a study of OX40 agonist ivuxolimab in advanced cancers. Profiled with immunoSEQ multiplex PCR; TCRdb holds only in-frame clones, not every one. The sample has approximately 75,000 clones; around nine tenths are singletons. This sample comprised CD4+ or CD8+ T cells sorted from blood, obtained in a trial of the OX40 agonist ivuxolimab. These receptors were taken from an adult with an advanced solid tumor such as melanoma, head and neck, liver or kidney cancer. Each CDR3 is given without its conserved first and last residue. Each record gives: V gene, J gene, CDR3 protein.

TRBV27	TRBJ1-2	ASRSGTPVLSGYT
TRBV20-1	TRBJ1-6	SASPSSPLH
TRBV7-8	TRBJ2-7	ASSFGGRYYEQY
TRBV28	TRBJ1-5	ASSLAGEDPQH
TRBV18	TRBJ2-2	ASSPGTVSTGELF
TRBV5-1	TRBJ1-3	ASSVETVGDSGNTIY
TRBV7-9	TRBJ2-7	ATGLAGGDEQY
TRBV5-4	TRBJ2-3	ASSGTGGLTDTQY
TRBV7-3	TRBJ1-3	ASSALPGRENTIY
TRBV21-1	TRBJ2-6	ASSMGPVQSSGANVLT
TRBV7-9	TRBJ2-5	ASSYTSGRGETQY
TRBV10-3	TRBJ2-4	AISGQGTAKNIQY
TRBV11-2	TRBJ1-5	ASSLTGGNQPQH
TRBV4-3	TRBJ2-1	ASSRSPGTSNSYNEQF
TRBV28	TRBJ2-1	ASTTDPSYNEQF
TRBV5-1	TRBJ1-2	ASSAEQGSDGYT
TRBV19	TRBJ1-5	ASKVAEGNQPQH
TRBV7-9	TRBJ2-3	ASSLAGGTDTQY
TRBV6-4	TRBJ1-2	ASSDQPGQGRDGYT
TRBV7-6	TRBJ2-1	ASSSTSNNEQF
TRBV6-1	TRBJ2-3	ASNEGGTDTQY
TRBV9	TRBJ1-6	ASSVEGSSPLH
TRBV27	TRBJ1-1	ASRRGRDRMNTEAF
TRBV28	TRBJ1-2	ASTRAGGPGYGYT
TRBV5-1	TRBJ1-4	ASSPVAGGGNEKLF
TRBV19	TRBJ2-2	ASSIDLTGELF
TRBV28	TRBJ2-3	ASSISSRGADTQY
TRBV12-5	TRBJ1-2	ASGGRPYGYT
TRBV5-6	TRBJ2-7	ASSPKGTGYYEQY
TRBV2	TRBJ1-5	ASSVVGDQPQH
TRBV30	TRBJ2-7	AWSVRGGISSYEQY
TRBV7-2	TRBJ1-4	ASSLQGEKLF
TRBV20-1	TRBJ2-7	SAAVGQQY
TRBV5-1	TRBJ1-1	ASSPDPLSLNTEAF
TRBV4-1	TRBJ1-2	ASSPSSTGPLYGYT
TRBV6-1	TRBJ1-6	ASTRDSPLH
TRBV29-1	TRBJ2-5	SAYRGEETQY
TRBV7-2	TRBJ2-1	ASSFGTTFYNEQF
TRBV4-3	TRBJ2-1	ASSQEPPSGRFNEQF
TRBV6-6	TRBJ2-7	ASSLGVAGTYEQY
TRBV9	TRBJ2-7	ASSVAQDPYEQY
TRBV4-2	TRBJ2-3	ASSQDLAGGPTDTQY
TRBV5-1	TRBJ1-4	ASSLDGQGNEKLF
TRBV5-6	TRBJ2-1	ASSFRGGGGNEQF
TRBV9	TRBJ2-1	ASSVDGLAYNEQF
TRBV20-1	TRBJ1-1	SGNLNTEAF